Below, 5 T cell receptor beta chains from the same sample are listed, as sequenced in a study of blood T cell repertoires in COVID-19. Method: immunoSEQ multiplex PCR; TCRdb's copy keeps in-frame clones and lacks some. The profile shows 250,000 to 350,000 clones, about 86% of them singletons. Sequencing was carried out using peripheral blood. The receptors stem from a woman in her 50s with acute or convalescent COVID-19.

The rearrangement uses TRBV5-1 and TRBJ2-2, with D uncertain. The V end was cut by 0 bases, the J end by 6 bases, with 15 bases between. The CDR3 is 16 residues long. The germline CDR1 and CDR2 sequences are SGHRS and YFSETQ. DNA of the CDR3: TGCGCCAGCAGCTTGGGCCCCCGAGGTGAGGCCGGGGAGCTGTTTTTT. This gives the protein CASSLGPRGEAGELFF.

The chain joins TRBV25-1 to TRBJ1-3; possible D gene TRBD1, 6 bases. The CDR3 is 15 residues long. The germline V gene has CDR1 MGHDK and CDR2 SYGVNS. With 4 bases removed from V and 0 bases from J, the gap between germline ends came to 10 bases. The CDR3 protein is CASSGADSSGNTIYF. The CDR3, as DNA: TGTGCCAGCAGTGGTGCGGACAGCTCTGGAAACACCATATATTTT.

This clone was observed a single time. The J gene is TRBJ2-5, the V gene TRBV4-1, with D perhaps matching TRBD1 (5 bases). The CDR3 runs to 17 residues. Germline CDR1 MGHRA, CDR2 YSYEKL. The ends were cut back, 1 base at V and 1 base at J, with 16 bases in the middle. The DNA of the CDR3 is TGCGCCAGCAGCCAAGTAGTTGTTCGGACAACCCAAGAGACCCAGTACTTC. This sequence encodes CASSQVVVRTTQETQYF.

This clone was recorded only once. V usage is TRBV7-6 and J usage is TRBJ2-1; 7 nucleotides align to TRBD1. The CDR3 runs to 15 residues. With V trimmed by 2 bases and J by 0 bases, 1 base remained unmatched. Germline V lookup: CDR1 SGHVS, CDR2 FNYEAQ. CDR3 in amino acids: CASSLKGASYNEQFF. DNA for the CDR3: TGTGCCAGCAGCTTAAAGGGGGCCTCCTACAATGAGCAGTTCTTC.

The chain carries TRBV19 and TRBJ1-6, with 12 bases matching TRBD1. Germline V CDR1 and CDR2: LNHDA, SQIVND (reference sequence). The length of the CDR3 is 16 residues. The trim removed 6 bases at V and 7 bases at J, leaving 7 bases unmatched. In DNA form, the CDR3 reads TGTGCCAGTAGAGGATGGGACAGGGGGCAAAATTCACCCCTCCACTTT. Amino acids: CASRGWDRGQNSPLHF.